Shown below are 11 T cell receptor beta chains from a single sample sequenced in a study of identical twins. TCRdb used MiXCR to reprocess the 5' RACE reads, holding one entry per CDR3 protein. The sample carries approximately 500,000 distinct CDR3 sequences, approximately 24% recorded once. These data were also filed under a second study, of T cells expressing NK-cell markers.

Sequencing was performed on CD4+ T cells sorted from blood. Receptors were obtained from a woman younger than 30 in good health.

The chain uses TRBV6-2 or TRBV6-3 and TRBJ2-7; TRBD1 might be the D (5 bases). V was pared by 1 base and J by 3 bases, with 13 bases between. The CDR3 extends over 15 amino acids. Germline CDR1 is MNHEY and CDR2 is SVGEGT. CDR3 amino acids: CASSYWTPGYYEQYF. CDR3 nucleotides: TGTGCCAGCAGTTACTGGACACCAGGGTACTACGAGCAGTACTTC.

This clonotype turned up a few times. The gene calls are TRBV10-2 and TRBJ2-7, with D possibly being TRBD2 (5 bases). The CDR3 runs 15 residues. Trimming removed 5 bases at V and 1 base at J, with 15 bases between. Germline-derived CDR1 and CDR2 are WSHSY and SAAADI. This CDR3 reads CASSFSDPGSYEQYF. The CDR3 DNA reads TGCGCCAGCAGTTTTTCGGATCCGGGGTCCTACGAGCAGTACTTC.

This clonotype was detected ten times or more. The chain joins TRBV5-1 to TRBJ2-2; 8 bases are shared with TRBD2. Germline lookup yields CDR1 SGHRS and CDR2 YFSETQ. This CDR3 region has 15 residues. The V gene end was trimmed by 1 base and the J gene end by 3 bases; junction bases not matched to a gene: 2. The CDR3 spells CASSLSSGHTGELFF. CDR3 in DNA: TGCGCCAGCAGCTTGTCTAGCGGGCACACCGGGGAGCTGTTTTTT.

This clonotype was recorded a few times. The gene calls are TRBV20-1 and TRBJ2-7; D tentatively fits TRBD1 or TRBD2 (5 bases each). Trimming stripped 5 bases from V and 4 bases from J, with 18 bases between. The CDR3 totals 14 residues. In germline, CDR1 is DFQATT, CDR2 SNEGSKA (reference sequence). CDR3 region: CSAYGTRNGYEQYF. Here the CDR3 DNA reads TGCAGTGCTTACGGGACGCGTAACGGGTACGAGCAGTACTTC.

CDR3 nucleotide sequence: TGTGCCAGCAGTAAACCGGCAGGGATTGGTGGCTACACCTTC. Its protein is CASSKPAGIGGYTF. This chain links TRBV6-1 with TRBJ1-2; D possibly corresponds to TRBD1 (5 bases). The CDR3 is 14 amino acids. V was clipped by 5 bases and J by 7 bases, with 17 bases between them. Looked up from germline, CDR1 is MNHNS and CDR2 is SASEGT.

V gene TRBV12-3 or TRBV12-4 combines with J gene TRBJ1-4; 7 bases map to TRBD1. Losses at the gene ends were 6 bases for V and 0 bases for J; bases not matched to a gene: 1. This CDR3 has 14 amino acids. The CDR3 sequence is CASSRGATNEKLFF. CDR3 nucleotide sequence: TGTGCCAGCAGCAGGGGGGCAACTAATGAAAAACTGTTTTTT.

This clonotype has a handful of counts. The J gene is TRBJ2-2, the V gene TRBV29-1; 9 bases are a match to TRBD1. Looked up from germline, CDR1 is SQVTM and CDR2 is ANQGSEA. Germline trimming cut 7 bases from V and 5 bases from J; bases unmatched to any gene: 5. This CDR3 spans 13 amino acids. CDR3 protein: CSARGQGTGELFF. The CDR3 region has the DNA TGCAGCGCCCGGGGACAGGGAACCGGGGAGCTGTTTTTT.

This chain connects TRBV12-3 or TRBV12-4 to TRBJ2-1; D uncertain. The CDR3 totals 12 residues. V lost 7 bases to trimming and J lost 0 bases, with 4 bases between them. Here the CDR3 DNA reads TGTGCCAGCACCTACTCCTACAATGAGCAGTTCTTC. Protein sequence: CASTYSYNEQFF.

In this sample, this clonotype turned up a few times. This chain links TRBV2 with TRBJ2-1; D call uncertain. Germline lookup yields CDR1 SNHLY and CDR2 FYNNEI. The CDR3 has 14 amino acids. V lost 4 bases to trimming and J lost 5 bases, with 12 bases between them. The CDR3 DNA is TGTGCCAGCAGTGTTAATAGACGAGACAATGAGCAGTTCTTC. Amino acid sequence: CASSVNRRDNEQFF.

This chain links TRBV4-3 with TRBJ2-1; D may correspond to TRBD1 or TRBD2 (5 bases each). CDR3 length: 19 residues. Between the trimmed V and J ends, which lost 0 bases and 6 bases, there was a span of 24 bases. CDR1 and CDR2 from the germline V gene are LGHNA and YSLEER. In DNA, the CDR3 is TGCGCCAGCAGCCAAGATGTATCGGGCCTAGCAGGGATAAGCAATGAGCAGTTCTTC. Its translation: CASSQDVSGLAGISNEQFF.

This clonotype has only a few counts. The genes are TRBV6-1 and TRBJ2-2; no clear D. This CDR3 region has 11 residues. CDR1 and CDR2 (germline): MNHNS, SASEGT. V was pared by 9 bases and J by 5 bases, with 7 bases between. The CDR3 loop is CASTETGELFF. In nucleotides, the CDR3 is TGTGCCAGTACGGAAACCGGGGAGCTGTTTTTT.